This record covers a single TCR beta chain. This specimen belongs to a study of blood T cell repertoires in COVID-19. As for the study in general: Acute-phase and convalescent COVID-19 samples originated in the United States, Italy and Spain. From T cells, B-cell-depleted T cells, or PBMCs came the material, which was cDNA or gDNA.

How the authors handled the data: Estimates of nucleated cell counts were drawn from the amplification of reference gene primers. Method: immunoSEQ multiplex PCR; TCRdb's copy keeps in-frame clones and lacks some. V, J and clone size were drawn from that table, and D and trimming were deduced from the DNA. The top ten clones hold roughly 5% of a sample with 120,000 or so clones, roughly nine tenths of them seen once. The CDR3 has 14 amino acids. The V and J ends lost 3 bases and 2 bases respectively, with 8 bases between them. Germline values: CDR1 MNHEY, CDR2 SMNVEV (reference sequence). The sample taken for sequencing was peripheral blood. This TCR came from a man between 60 and 75 years old with COVID-19, enrolled during active disease. This rearrangement joins TRBV27 to TRBJ1-5; D gene uncertain. CDR3 bases: TGTGCCAGCAGTTTTCTGGGAGGCAATCAGCCCCAGCATTTT. The encoded protein is CASSFLGGNQPQHF.